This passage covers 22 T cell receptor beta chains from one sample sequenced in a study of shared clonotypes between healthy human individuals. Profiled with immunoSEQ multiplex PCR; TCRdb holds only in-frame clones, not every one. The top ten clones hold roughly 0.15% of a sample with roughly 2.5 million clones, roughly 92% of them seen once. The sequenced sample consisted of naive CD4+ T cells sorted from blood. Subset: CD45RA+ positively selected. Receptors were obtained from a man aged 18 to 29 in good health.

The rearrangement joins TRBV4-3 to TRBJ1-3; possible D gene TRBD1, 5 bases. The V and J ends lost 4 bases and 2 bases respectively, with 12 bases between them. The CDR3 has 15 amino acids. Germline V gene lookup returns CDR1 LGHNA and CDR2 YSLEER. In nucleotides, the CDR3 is TGCGCCAGCAGCCCAGAGGTAGGGGCTGGAAACACCATATATTTT. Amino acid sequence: CASSPEVGAGNTIYF.

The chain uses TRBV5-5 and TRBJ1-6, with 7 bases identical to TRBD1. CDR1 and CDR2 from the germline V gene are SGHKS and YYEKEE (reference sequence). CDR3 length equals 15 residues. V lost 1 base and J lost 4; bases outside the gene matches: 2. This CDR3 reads CASSLTGVYNSPLHF. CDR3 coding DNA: TGTGCCAGCAGCTTGACAGGGGTTTATAATTCACCCCTCCACTTT.

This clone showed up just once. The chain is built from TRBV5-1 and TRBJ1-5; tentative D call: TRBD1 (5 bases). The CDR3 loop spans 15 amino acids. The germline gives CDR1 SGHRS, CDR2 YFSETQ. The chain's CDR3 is CASREGIYSNQPQHF. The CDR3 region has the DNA TGCGCTTCACGGGAGGGGATATATAGCAATCAGCCCCAGCATTTT.

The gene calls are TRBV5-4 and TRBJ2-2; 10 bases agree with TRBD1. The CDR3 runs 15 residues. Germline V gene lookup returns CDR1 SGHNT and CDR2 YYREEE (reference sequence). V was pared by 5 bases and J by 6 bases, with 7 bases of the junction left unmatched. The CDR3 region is CASRRQGATPGELFF. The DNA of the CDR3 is TGTGCCAGCAGACGACAGGGGGCGACGCCCGGGGAGCTGTTTTTT.

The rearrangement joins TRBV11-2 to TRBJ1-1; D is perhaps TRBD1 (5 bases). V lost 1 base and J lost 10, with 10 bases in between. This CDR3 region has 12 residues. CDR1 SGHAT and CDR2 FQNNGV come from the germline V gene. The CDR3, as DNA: TGTGCCAGCAGCTTAGGGGTTGGGGGAGCTTTCTTT. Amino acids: CASSLGVGGAFF.

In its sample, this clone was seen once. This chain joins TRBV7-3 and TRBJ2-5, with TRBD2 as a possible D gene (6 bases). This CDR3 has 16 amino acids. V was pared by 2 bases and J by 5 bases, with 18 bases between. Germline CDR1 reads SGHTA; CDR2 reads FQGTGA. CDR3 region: CASSLGSGSRGETQYF. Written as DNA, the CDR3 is TGTGCCAGCAGCTTAGGCTCGGGCAGCCGGGGGGAGACCCAGTACTTC.

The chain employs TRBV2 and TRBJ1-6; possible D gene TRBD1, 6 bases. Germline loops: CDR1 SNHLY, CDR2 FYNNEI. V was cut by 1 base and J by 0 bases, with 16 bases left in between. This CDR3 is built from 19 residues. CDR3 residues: CASSEDGQRTFSYNSPLHF. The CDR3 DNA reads TGTGCCAGCAGTGAAGATGGACAGAGAACCTTCTCCTATAATTCACCCCTCCACTTT.

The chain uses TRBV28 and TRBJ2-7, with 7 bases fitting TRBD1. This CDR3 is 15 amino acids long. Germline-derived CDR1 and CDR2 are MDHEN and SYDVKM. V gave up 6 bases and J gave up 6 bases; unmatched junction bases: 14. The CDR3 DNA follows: TGTGCCAGCAGCTTAGGGGGCCGGGTGGCGGCCGAGCAGTACTTC. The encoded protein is CASSLGGRVAAEQYF.

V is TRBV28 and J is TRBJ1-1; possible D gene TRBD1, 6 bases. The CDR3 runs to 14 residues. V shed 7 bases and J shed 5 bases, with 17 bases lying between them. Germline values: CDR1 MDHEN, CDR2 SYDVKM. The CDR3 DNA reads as TGTGCCAGCATCCCGCGGGGGCTGAGGACTGAAGCTTTCTTT. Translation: CASIPRGLRTEAFF.

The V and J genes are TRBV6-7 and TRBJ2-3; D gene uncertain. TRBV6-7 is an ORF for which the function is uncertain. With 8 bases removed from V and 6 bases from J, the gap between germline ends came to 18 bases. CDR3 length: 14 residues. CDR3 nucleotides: TGTGCCAGCCCAACAATGGTCCCAGTGGATACGCAGTATTTT. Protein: CASPTMVPVDTQYF.

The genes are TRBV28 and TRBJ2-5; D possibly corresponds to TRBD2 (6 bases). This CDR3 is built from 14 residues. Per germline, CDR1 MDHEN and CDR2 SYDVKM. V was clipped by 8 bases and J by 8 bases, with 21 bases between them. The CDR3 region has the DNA TGTGCCAGCCGAATCCTAGGGCAGGGAGGTACCCAGTACTTC. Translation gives CASRILGQGGTQYF.

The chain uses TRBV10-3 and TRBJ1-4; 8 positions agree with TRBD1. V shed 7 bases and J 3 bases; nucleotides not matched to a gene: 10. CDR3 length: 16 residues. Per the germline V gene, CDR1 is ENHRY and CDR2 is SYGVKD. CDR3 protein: CAINCRGRKSNEKLFF. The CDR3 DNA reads TGTGCCATCAACTGCAGGGGGCGTAAGTCTAATGAAAAACTGTTTTTT.

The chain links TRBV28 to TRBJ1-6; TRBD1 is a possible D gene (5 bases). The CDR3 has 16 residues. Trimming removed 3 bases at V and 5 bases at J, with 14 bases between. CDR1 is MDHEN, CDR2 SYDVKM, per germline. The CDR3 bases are TGTGCCAGCAGTTTGTACGGGGGGTCCGATAATTCACCCCTCCACTTT. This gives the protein CASSLYGGSDNSPLHF.

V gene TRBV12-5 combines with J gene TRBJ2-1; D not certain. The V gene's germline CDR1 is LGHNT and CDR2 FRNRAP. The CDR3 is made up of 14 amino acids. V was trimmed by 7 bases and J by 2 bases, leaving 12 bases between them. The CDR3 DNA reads TGTGCTAGTGCCGGGCCCCTAGCCTACAATGAGCAGTTCTTC. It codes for CASAGPLAYNEQFF.

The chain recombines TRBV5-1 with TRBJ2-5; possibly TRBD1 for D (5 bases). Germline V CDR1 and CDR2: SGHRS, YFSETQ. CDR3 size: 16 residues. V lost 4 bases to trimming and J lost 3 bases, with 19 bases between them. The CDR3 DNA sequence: TGCGCCAGCAGCACCGGGCAGGGATCCCTCAAAGAGACCCAGTACTTC. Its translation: CASSTGQGSLKETQYF.

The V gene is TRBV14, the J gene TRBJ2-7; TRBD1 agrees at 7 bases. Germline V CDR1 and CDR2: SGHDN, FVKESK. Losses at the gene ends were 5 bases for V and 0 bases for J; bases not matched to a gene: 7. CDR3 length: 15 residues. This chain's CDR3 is CASSSPRQGSYEQYF. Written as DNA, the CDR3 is TGTGCCAGCAGCTCGCCCCGACAGGGCTCCTACGAGCAGTACTTC.

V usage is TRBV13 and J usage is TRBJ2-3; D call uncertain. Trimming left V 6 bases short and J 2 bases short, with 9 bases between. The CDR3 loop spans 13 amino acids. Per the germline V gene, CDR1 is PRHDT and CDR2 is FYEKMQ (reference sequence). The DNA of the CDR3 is TGTGCCAGCAGAGGAGAGGCCACAGATACGCAGTATTTT. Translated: CASRGEATDTQYF.

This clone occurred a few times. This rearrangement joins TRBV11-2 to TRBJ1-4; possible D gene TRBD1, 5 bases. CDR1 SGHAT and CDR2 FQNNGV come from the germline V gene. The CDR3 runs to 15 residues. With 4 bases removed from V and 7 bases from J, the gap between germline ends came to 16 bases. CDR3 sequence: CASSSILRDGEKLFF. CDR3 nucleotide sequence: TGTGCCAGCAGCTCCATTTTGAGGGACGGTGAAAAACTGTTTTTT.

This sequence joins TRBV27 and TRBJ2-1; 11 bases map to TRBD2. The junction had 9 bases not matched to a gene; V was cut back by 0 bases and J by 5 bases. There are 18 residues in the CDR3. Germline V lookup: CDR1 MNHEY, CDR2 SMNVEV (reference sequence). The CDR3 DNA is TGTGCCAGCAGTTTATCGAAGGTAGCGGGAGGGGAACACAATGAGCAGTTCTTC. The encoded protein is CASSLSKVAGGEHNEQFF.

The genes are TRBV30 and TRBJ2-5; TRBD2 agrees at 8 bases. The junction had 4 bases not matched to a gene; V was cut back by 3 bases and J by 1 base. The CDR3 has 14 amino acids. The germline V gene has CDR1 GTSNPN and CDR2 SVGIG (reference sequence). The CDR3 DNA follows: TGTGCCTGGAGCGGGGGGGCACCCCAAGAGACCCAGTACTTC. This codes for CAWSGGAPQETQYF.

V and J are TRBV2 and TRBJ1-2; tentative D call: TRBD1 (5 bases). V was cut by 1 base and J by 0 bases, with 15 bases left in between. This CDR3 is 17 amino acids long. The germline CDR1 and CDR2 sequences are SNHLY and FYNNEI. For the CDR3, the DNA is TGTGCCAGCAGTGAAGGGGGCATCATGCTTACTAACTATGGCTACACCTTC. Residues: CASSEGGIMLTNYGYTF.

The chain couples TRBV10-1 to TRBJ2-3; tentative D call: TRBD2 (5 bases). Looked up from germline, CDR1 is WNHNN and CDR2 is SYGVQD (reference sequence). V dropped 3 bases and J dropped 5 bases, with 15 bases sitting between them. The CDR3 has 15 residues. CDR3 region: CASSDAQFSGDTQYF. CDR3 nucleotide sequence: TGCGCCAGCAGTGACGCGCAGTTCAGCGGAGATACGCAGTATTTT.